Listed below are T cell receptor beta chains from one sample, sequenced in a study of high-grade serous ovarian cancer treatment subgroups. The protocol was immunoSEQ multiplex PCR, while the TCRdb copy is restricted to in-frame clones and leaves out a portion. The sample includes thousands of clones, 55% to 75% of them seen just once. Sequencing input: tumor tissue. The receptors were gathered from a human donor with high-grade serous ovarian cancer. Both conserved end residues are part of each CDR3. A D gene is named only where the DNA matches it firmly. The size field is filled for only some rows; it gives once, few, many or a size class.

TRBV15,-,TRBJ2-7,-,CATSRGGDSYEQYF,TGTGCCACCAGCAGAGGAGGGGATTCCTACGAGCAGTACTTC
TRBV19,-,TRBJ1-2,-,CASKTGPNGYTF,TGTGCCAGTAAAACAGGGCCGAATGGCTACACCTTC
TRBV4-1,-,TRBJ2-7,-,CASSQIMGLGEQYF,TGCGCCAGCAGCCAGATCATGGGACTCGGCGAGCAGTACTTC
TRBV5-1,-,TRBJ1-6,few,CASNPQGTYNSPLHF,TGCGCCAGCAACCCCCAGGGAACCTATAATTCACCCCTCCACTTT
TRBV6-1,-,TRBJ1-5,-,CASRSNRDSNQPQHF,TGTGCCAGCAGATCCAACCGGGACAGCAATCAGCCCCAGCATTTT
TRBV5-6,-,TRBJ1-2,-,CASSGTPSYGYTF,TGTGCCAGCAGCGGCACACCATCCTATGGCTACACCTTC
TRBV7-2,TRBD1,TRBJ2-4,-,CASSIQGAGQRNIQYF,TGTGCCAGCAGCATTCAGGGGGCCGGGCAAAGAAACATTCAGTACTTC
TRBV4-3,TRBD1,TRBJ2-1,few,CASSQDKSRDRQFF,TGCGCCAGCAGCCAAGATAAGAGCAGGGACAGACAGTTCTTC
TRBV5-5,TRBD1,TRBJ2-3,few,CASSNWGQGRPTDTQYF,TGTGCCAGCAGCAACTGGGGACAGGGACGTCCGACAGATACGCAGTATTTT
TRBV5-1,-,TRBJ1-4,-,CASRLGLGDRPKEAEKLFF,TGCGCCAGCAGACTTGGATTGGGTGACAGGCCGAAGGAAGCTGAAAAACTGTTTTTT
TRBV6-1,-,TRBJ2-7,-,CASMRKEGPYEQYF,TGTGCCAGCATGCGGAAAGAGGGCCCCTACGAGCAGTACTTC
TRBV11-2,-,TRBJ1-2,-,CASSVAGRANYGYTF,TGTGCCAGCAGCGTGGCGGGGAGGGCGAACTATGGCTACACCTTC
TRBV7-8,-,TRBJ1-4,-,CASGGSSKEKLFF,TGTGCCAGCGGGGGTTCTTCAAAGGAAAAACTGTTTTTT
TRBV19,TRBD1,TRBJ1-5,-,CATTGDYSNQPQHF,TGTGCCACTACAGGGGATTATAGCAATCAGCCCCAGCATTTT
TRBV6-5,-,TRBJ1-2,-,CATGSYGYTF,TGTGCCACAGGATCCTATGGCTACACCTTC
TRBV5-8,TRBD1,TRBJ1-6,few,CASTLTGTGVTLHF,TGTGCCAGCACCCTAACCGGGACAGGGGTTACCCTCCACTTT
TRBV19,-,TRBJ1-2,-,CASTRQPLRDGYTF,TGTGCCAGTACCCGGCAGCCCTTGCGGGATGGCTACACCTTC